This TCR beta chain came from a study of T cells in localized non-small cell lung cancer. Findings of the study overall: There was an association of higher blood T cell density with longer overall survival. Across samples, adjacent lung featured a median roughly 61 of the top 100 tumor clones. The study sequenced only one region of the tumor. As a result, intratumor heterogeneity could not be excluded and remains possible.

The repertoire was sequenced with immunoSEQ multiplex PCR; TCRdb's copy has only in-frame clones and lacks some. The sample yields tens of thousands of clones, 85% to 90% seen once. In regard to this clone: Its antigen is unknown.

Germline V gene data show CDR1 as SGHKS and CDR2 as YYEKEE (reference sequence). There are 14 residues in the CDR3. V lost 2 bases, J lost 0 bases, and 6 bases lay in between. J is TRBJ1-3 and V is TRBV5-5, with no clear D. This TCR was recovered from a woman aged 40-70 years with stage II squamous cell lung carcinoma. Sequences were derived from PBMCs, sampled before any cancer treatment. The CDR3 spells CASSFSLSGNTIYF. CDR3 nucleotides: TGTGCCAGCAGCTTCTCCCTCTCTGGAAACACCATATATTTT.